The T cell receptor beta chain described here comes from a study of shared clonotypes between healthy human individuals. This table comes from immunoSEQ multiplex PCR, and its TCRdb copy is limited to in-frame clones, with some not included. The sample lists hundreds of thousands of clones, 96% occurring once. Naivety among CD8 cells was defined by CD45RO negativity and positive CCR7 selection, thereby excluding terminally differentiated effector memory CD45RA+ cells. The CDR3 has 13 amino acids. Trimming took off 0 bases at V and 6 bases at J, with 7 bases between the two ends. Germline V gives CDR1 SGHNT, CDR2 YYREEE (reference sequence).

The material sequenced was naive CD8+ T cells sorted from blood. The V gene is TRBV5-4, the J gene TRBJ2-1; D gene unclear. This TCR was recovered from a woman in her twenties or thirties in good health. This chain's CDR3 is CASSLGEPNEQFF. In DNA form, the CDR3 reads TGTGCCAGCAGCTTGGGCGAGCCCAATGAGCAGTTCTTC.